These 21 T cell receptor beta chains came from one sample sequenced in a study of somatic mutations in T cells in chronic GVHD. The protocol was immunoSEQ multiplex PCR, while the TCRdb copy is restricted to in-frame clones and leaves out a portion. The sample lists about 13,000 clones; around 82% were seen once. The sequenced material came from Vbeta20-negative CD4+ T cells from blood. These receptor sequences come from a male patient between 50 and 60 years old with chronic graft-versus-host disease. The graft donor may have contributed some T cells.

This sequence joins TRBV18 and TRBJ2-3; the match to TRBD2 covers 13 bases. The V gene's germline CDR1 is KGHSH and CDR2 LQKENI. This CDR3 spans 17 amino acids. The V gene end was trimmed by 2 bases and the J gene end by 4 bases; junction bases not matched to a gene: 6. The DNA for the CDR3 is TGTGCCAGCTCACCAGAGACTAGCGGGAGGTACGCAGATACGCAGTATTTT. It translates to CASSPETSGRYADTQYF.

The chain employs TRBV7-2 and TRBJ2-1; 8 positions match TRBD1. Looked up from germline, CDR1 is SGHTA and CDR2 is FQGNSA. This CDR3 is 14 amino acids long. With 4 bases clipped from V and 12 bases from J, the junction kept 11 bases outside the gene matches. The chain's CDR3 is CASSSDFGQGAQFF. The DNA of the CDR3 is TGTGCCAGCAGCTCAGACTTTGGACAGGGTGCGCAGTTCTTC.

This sequence joins TRBV6-5 and TRBJ2-5, with 10 bases fitting TRBD1. The V gene end was trimmed by 5 bases and the J gene end by 13 bases; junction bases not matched to a gene: 13. CDR1 and CDR2 from the germline V gene are MNHEY and SVGAGI. The CDR3 covers 14 residues. The DNA of the CDR3 is TGTGCCAGCAGTCAGTCCGGGACAGGGGACCCAGCGTACTTC. It encodes CASSQSGTGDPAYF.

This clone was counted a few times. This chain joins TRBV7-9 and TRBJ1-6, with D tentatively TRBD1 (5 bases). The V gene's germline CDR1 is SEHNR and CDR2 FQNEAQ (reference sequence). The length of the CDR3 is 15 residues. V lost 4 bases and J 5 bases, leaving 12 bases between the germline ends. The CDR3 sequence: CASSSRSGDNSPLHF. Here the CDR3 DNA reads TGTGCCAGCAGCTCCCGGTCGGGGGATAATTCACCCCTCCACTTT. The variable domain in full, completed from reference TRBV7-9 and TRBJ1-6, reads DTGVSQNPRHKITKRGQNVTFRCDPISEHNRLYWYRQTLGQGPEFLTYFQNEAQLEKSRLLSDRFSAERPKGSFSTLEIQRTEQGDSAMYLCASSSRSGDNSPLHFGNGTRLTVT.

J is TRBJ1-1 and V is TRBV18; 10 bases map to TRBD1. The germline gives CDR1 KGHSH, CDR2 LQKENI. This CDR3 has 17 amino acids. V was pared by 3 bases and J by 1 base, with 8 bases of the junction left unmatched. For the CDR3, the DNA is TGTGCCAGCTCACCCCTCTTGGGACAGGGGTCGAACACTGAAGCTTTCTTT. Protein: CASSPLLGQGSNTEAFF.

The V gene is TRBV19, the J gene TRBJ2-2; tentatively, D is TRBD1 (6 bases). Germline V CDR1 and CDR2: LNHDA, SQIVND (reference sequence). V gave up 8 bases and J gave up 1 base, with 14 bases separating them. The CDR3 is 15 amino acids. CDR3 sequence: CASLPGHLNTGELFF. CDR3 DNA sequence: TGTGCCAGTCTGCCGGGACATCTGAACACCGGGGAGCTGTTTTTT. Using reference TRBV19 and TRBJ2-2 for the parts outside the CDR3, the full variable domain is DGGITQSPKYLFRKEGQNVTLSCEQNLNHDAMYWYRQDPGQGLRLIYYSQIVNDFQKGDIAEGYSVSREKKESFPLTVTSAQKNPTAFYLCASLPGHLNTGELFFGEGSRLTVL.

The V and J genes are TRBV15 and TRBJ2-1; 13 bases map to TRBD2. The CDR3 runs 17 residues. The germline V gene encodes CDR1 LNHNV and CDR2 YYDKDF (reference sequence). The V segment lost 3 bases and the J segment 10 bases; nucleotides outside the gene matches: 12. The CDR3 region is CATSRSGLAGDLGEQFF. The CDR3, as DNA: TGTGCCACCAGCAGGTCTGGACTAGCGGGGGATCTGGGGGAGCAGTTCTTC.

The V call is TRBV6-6, the J call TRBJ1-1; possibly TRBD1 for D (5 bases). V dropped 8 bases and J dropped 3 bases, with 13 bases sitting between them. CDR3 length: 13 residues. The germline CDR1 and CDR2 sequences are MNHNY and SVGAGI (reference sequence). CDR3 nucleotide sequence: TGTGCCAGCCGCAGGGTTGCGCACACTGAAGCTTTCTTT. Protein product: CASRRVAHTEAFF.

This clone was detected a few times. V usage is TRBV20-1 and J usage is TRBJ2-7; D unclear. V was pared by 3 bases and J by 4 bases, with 7 bases between. The germline V gene encodes CDR1 DFQATT and CDR2 SNEGSKA (reference sequence). The CDR3 has 11 amino acids. CDR3 DNA sequence: TGCAGTGCTAGTACCGAGTACGAGCAGTACTTC. This codes for CSASTEYEQYF.

The genes are TRBV15 and TRBJ1-5, with a tentative D call TRBD1 (6 bases). Germline loops: CDR1 LNHNV, CDR2 YYDKDF (reference sequence). The CDR3 loop spans 16 amino acids. Trimming took off 1 base at V and 7 bases at J, with 17 bases between the two ends. The CDR3 is CATSRVLGGGGQPQHF. In DNA, the CDR3 is TGTGCCACCAGCAGAGTTCTGGGAGGGGGAGGGCAGCCCCAGCATTTT.

The gene calls are TRBV2 and TRBJ2-3; 10 bases match TRBD2. Germline CDR1 SNHLY, CDR2 FYNNEI. The length of the CDR3 is 15 residues. After removal of 4 bases from V and 5 bases from J, the junction contained 6 bases not matched to a gene. The CDR3 DNA follows: TGTGCCAGCAGTGGAGCGGGGGGGCCAGGAGATACGCAGTATTTT. Encoded protein: CASSGAGGPGDTQYF.

The rearrangement links TRBV2 to TRBJ1-2; D uncertain. Trimming stripped 1 base from V and 0 bases from J, with 3 bases between. The germline CDR1 and CDR2 sequences are SNHLY and FYNNEI. This CDR3 comprises 13 residues. The CDR3 sequence: CASSEVTNYGYTF. The CDR3 DNA follows: TGTGCCAGCAGTGAAGTTACTAACTATGGCTACACCTTC.

This clone was seen a single time. The chain carries TRBV5-4 and TRBJ1-2, with 10 bases fitting TRBD1. Germline V gives CDR1 SGHNT, CDR2 YYREEE (reference sequence). The CDR3 length is 14 residues. V lost 4 bases to trimming and J lost 1 base; unmatched junction nucleotides: 1. The CDR3 reads CASSGDRGNYGYTF. The DNA for the CDR3 is TGTGCCAGCAGCGGGGACAGGGGTAACTATGGCTACACCTTC.

This sequence joins TRBV6-5 and TRBJ1-1; D might be TRBD1 (5 bases). Germline V gene data show CDR1 as MNHEY and CDR2 as SVGAGI. The CDR3 sequence is 14 residues long. The V gene lost 2 bases and the J gene lost 1 base, with 8 bases spanning the gap. CDR3 sequence (DNA): TGTGCCAGCAGTTACCGGGGGGGGAACACTGAAGCTTTCTTT. Protein: CASSYRGGNTEAFF.

The rearrangement uses TRBV6-1 and TRBJ1-4; 7 nucleotides match TRBD1. V gave up 5 bases and J gave up 5 bases; unmatched junction bases: 5. The germline gives CDR1 MNHNS, CDR2 SASEGT. The CDR3 runs 14 residues. CDR3 loop: CASSSRGHNEKLFF. CDR3 sequence (DNA): TGTGCCAGCAGTTCTAGGGGGCACAATGAAAAACTGTTTTTT.

The gene calls are TRBV11-2 and TRBJ1-1, with 10 bases matching TRBD1. There are 16 residues in the CDR3. CDR1 is SGHAT, CDR2 FQNNGV, per germline. Unmatched junction bases numbered 7, after V lost 1 base and J lost 5 bases. The CDR3 is CASSLATGQGRTEAFF. In DNA form, the CDR3 reads TGTGCCAGCAGCTTAGCTACGGGACAGGGGAGGACTGAAGCTTTCTTT.

The chain combines TRBV7-6 with TRBJ2-7; 11 bases agree with TRBD2. V shed 4 bases and J 2 bases; nucleotides not matched to a gene: 4. Germline-derived CDR1 and CDR2 are SGHVS and FNYEAQ. The CDR3 length is 15 residues. CDR3 loop: CASSSRLAGTYEQYF. The DNA for the CDR3 is TGTGCCAGCAGCTCCCGACTAGCGGGAACCTACGAGCAGTACTTC.

The chain has TRBV2 and TRBJ1-1; D gene uncertain. Germline V lookup: CDR1 SNHLY, CDR2 FYNNEI. The CDR3 is made up of 12 amino acids. V lost 0 bases and J 12 bases, leaving 11 bases between the germline ends. The CDR3 protein is CASSEASTPPFF. As DNA, the CDR3 is TGTGCCAGCAGTGAAGCCTCGACTCCCCCTTTCTTT.

This clone was seen a single time. The rearrangement links TRBV9 to TRBJ1-1; D gene ambiguous. The CDR3 sequence is 14 residues long. Between the trimmed V and J ends, which lost 0 bases and 0 bases, there was a span of 6 bases. Germline CDR1 is SGDLS and CDR2 is YYNGEE. CDR3 nucleotides: TGTGCCAGCAGCGTAGTGAGGCTGAACACTGAAGCTTTCTTT. Its protein is CASSVVRLNTEAFF.

V is TRBV5-4 and J is TRBJ1-5; D is unclear. This CDR3 spans 13 amino acids. Germline V gene data show CDR1 as SGHNT and CDR2 as YYREEE (reference sequence). The germline V and J ends were trimmed by 0 bases and 4 bases, with 5 bases remaining between them. The CDR3 coding sequence is TGTGCCAGCAGCTTGGACGGGAATCAGCCCCAGCATTTT. Its translation: CASSLDGNQPQHF.

This chain uses TRBV10-3 with TRBJ2-5; maybe TRBD2 (6 bases). Trimming cost V 2 bases and J 1 base, with 11 bases left between them. CDR1 and CDR2 (germline): ENHRY, SYGVKD. There are 15 residues in the CDR3. Here the CDR3 reads CAISERRLGQETQYF. CDR3 nucleotide sequence: TGTGCCATCAGTGAGAGGAGACTAGGCCAAGAGACCCAGTACTTC.